This T cell receptor (beta chain) originates from a study of control samples from healthy donors and cancer patients. This CDR3 region has 14 residues. V lost 6 bases to trimming and J lost 2 bases, with 14 bases between them. Germline lookup yields CDR1 MDHEN and CDR2 SYDVKM. Using immunoSEQ multiplex PCR, the repertoire was profiled, and TCRdb retains in-frame clones only, with some absent. Counted here are about 100,000 clones, approximately 84% occurring once; the ten biggest clones make up approximately 20%. This rearrangement joins TRBV28 to TRBJ2-7; possibly TRBD2 for D (5 bases). The sequence came from a woman between 45 and 65 years old in good health. Sample: blood. CDR3 region: CASRDRGGAYEQYV. The CDR3 DNA sequence: TGTGCCAGCAGGGACCGGGGTGGAGCCTACGAGCAGTACGTC.